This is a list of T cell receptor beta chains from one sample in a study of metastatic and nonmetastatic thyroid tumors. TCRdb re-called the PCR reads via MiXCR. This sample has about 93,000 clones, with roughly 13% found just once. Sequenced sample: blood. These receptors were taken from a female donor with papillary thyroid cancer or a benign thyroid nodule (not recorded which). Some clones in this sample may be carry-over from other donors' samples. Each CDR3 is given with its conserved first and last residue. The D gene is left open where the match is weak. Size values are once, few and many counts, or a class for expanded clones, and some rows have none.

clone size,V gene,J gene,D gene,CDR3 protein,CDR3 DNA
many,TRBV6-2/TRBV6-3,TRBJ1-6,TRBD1,CASSYRTGGMNSPLHF,TGTGCCAGCAGCTATCGGACAGGGGGCATGAATTCACCCCTCCACTTT
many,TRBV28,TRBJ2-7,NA,CASTGRKLSYEQYF,TGTGCCAGCACGGGGCGGAAGCTCTCCTACGAGCAGTACTTC
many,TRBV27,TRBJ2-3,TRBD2,CASSSRLAGILFTDTQYF,TGTGCCAGCAGTTCGAGGCTAGCGGGCATTCTGTTCACAGATACGCAGTATTTT
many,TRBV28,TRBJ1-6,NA,CASTPGQHSPLHF,TGTGCCAGCACCCCAGGGCAGCATTCACCCCTCCACTTT
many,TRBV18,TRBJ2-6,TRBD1,CASSSLSGQGTAGANVLTF,TGTGCCAGCTCATCACTCTCTGGACAGGGGACTGCTGGGGCCAACGTCCTGACTTTC
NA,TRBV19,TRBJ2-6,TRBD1,CASSPRQGRTWANVLTF,TGTGCCAGTAGTCCCCGACAGGGGAGGACCTGGGCCAACGTCCTGACTTTC
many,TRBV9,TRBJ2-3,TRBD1,CASSVTGTGSTDTQYF,TGTGCCAGCAGCGTCACCGGGACAGGCAGCACAGATACGCAGTATTTT
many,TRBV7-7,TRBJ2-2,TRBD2,CASSDTSGKNTGELFF,TGTGCTAGCAGCGACACTAGCGGGAAAAACACCGGGGAGCTGTTTTTT
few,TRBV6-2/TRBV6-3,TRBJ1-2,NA,CASSRADMAGVYTF,TGTGCCAGCAGCCGAGCCGACATGGCGGGGGTCTACACCTTC
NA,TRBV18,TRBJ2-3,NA,CASTRVQGGIGTDTQYF,TGTGCCAGCACAAGGGTGCAGGGCGGTATAGGAACAGATACGCAGTATTTT
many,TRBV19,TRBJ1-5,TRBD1,CASSIFGDRGYSDSNQPQHF,TGTGCCAGTAGTATCTTCGGGGACAGGGGTTACTCCGATAGCAATCAGCCCCAGCATTTT
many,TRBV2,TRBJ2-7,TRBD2,CASSPFGRSYEQYF,TGTGCCAGCAGCCCATTCGGGAGGTCCTACGAGCAGTACTTC
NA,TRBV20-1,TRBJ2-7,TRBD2,CSARETPRGRVVYEQYF,TGCAGTGCTAGAGAAACCCCCCGCGGGAGAGTGGTCTACGAGCAGTACTTC
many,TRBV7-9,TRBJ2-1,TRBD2,CASLLAGGDEQFF,TGTGCCAGCTTGCTAGCGGGAGGGGATGAGCAGTTCTTC
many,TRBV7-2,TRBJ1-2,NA,CASSTRTQGNGYTF,TGTGCCAGCAGCACTCGGACCCAGGGTAATGGCTACACCTTC